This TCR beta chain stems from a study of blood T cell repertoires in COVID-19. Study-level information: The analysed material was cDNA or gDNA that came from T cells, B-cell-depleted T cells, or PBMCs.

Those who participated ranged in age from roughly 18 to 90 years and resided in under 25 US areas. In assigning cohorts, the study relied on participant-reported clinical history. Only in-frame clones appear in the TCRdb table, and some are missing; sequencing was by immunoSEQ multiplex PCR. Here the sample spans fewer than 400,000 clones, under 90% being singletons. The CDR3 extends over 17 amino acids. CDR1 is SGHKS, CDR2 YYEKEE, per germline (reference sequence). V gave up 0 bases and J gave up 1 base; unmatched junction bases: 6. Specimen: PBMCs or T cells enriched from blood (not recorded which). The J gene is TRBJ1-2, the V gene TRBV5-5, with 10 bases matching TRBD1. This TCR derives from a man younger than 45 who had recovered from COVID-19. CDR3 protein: CASSLVGQGLVNYGYTF. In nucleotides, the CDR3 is TGTGCCAGCAGCTTGGTGGGACAGGGGTTAGTTAACTATGGCTACACCTTC.